The 18 T cell receptor beta chains below all came from one sample that was sequenced in a study of cytomegalovirus exposure and HLA in healthy donors. Researchers ran the PCR with 60 Vbeta and 13 Jbeta primers. Generated by immunoSEQ multiplex PCR, the TCRdb table keeps only in-frame clones and is missing some. Of approximately 200,000 clones in the sample, 79% are singletons; the top ten hold approximately 1.5%. Sequencing was done on a sample of PBMCs. The receptors were sampled from a woman between 18 and 29 years old in good health and CMV-seronegative.

This chain joins TRBV19 and TRBJ1-5; 9 bases line up with TRBD1. The V gene's germline CDR1 is LNHDA and CDR2 SQIVND (reference sequence). The CDR3 is made up of 16 amino acids. The J segment lost 2 bases and the V segment lost 5 bases, leaving 7 bases of the junction unmatched. The CDR3 is CASSRDREGGNQPQHF. The CDR3 DNA sequence: TGTGCCAGTAGTCGGGACAGGGAAGGAGGCAATCAGCCCCAGCATTTT.

The chain joins TRBV9 to TRBJ2-5; 7 bases are shared with TRBD2. Trimming took 0 bases from V and 0 from J; bases not matched to a gene: 8. The CDR3 runs 17 residues. CDR1 is SGDLS, CDR2 YYNGEE, per germline. In DNA, the CDR3 is TGTGCCAGCAGCGTAGGTTTAACTAGCGAGTACCAAGAGACCCAGTACTTC. It is translated as CASSVGLTSEYQETQYF.

The rearrangement uses TRBV28 and TRBJ2-1; a weak D match, TRBD2 (6 bases). This CDR3 contains 14 residues. CDR1 MDHEN and CDR2 SYDVKM come from the germline V gene. Trimming pared 5 bases from V and 9 bases from J, leaving 17 bases between. This CDR3 is CASSVRLGSGEQFF. In DNA form, the CDR3 reads TGTGCCAGCAGTGTTCGACTAGGGTCGGGTGAGCAGTTCTTC.

The chain employs TRBV7-3 and TRBJ2-1; 7 nucleotides align to TRBD2. Germline V lookup: CDR1 SGHTA, CDR2 FQGTGA. This CDR3 has 14 residues. J was trimmed by 9 bases and V by 2 bases; bases with no gene match: 7. The DNA of the CDR3 is TGTGCCAGCAGCTTATCGACTAGCCCGGTTGAGCAGTTCTTC. This encodes CASSLSTSPVEQFF. The full variable domain, with the rest looked up from reference TRBV7-3 and TRBJ2-1, is GAGVSQTPSNKVTEKGKYVELRCDPISGHTALYWYRQSLGQGPEFLIYFQGTGAADDSGLPNDRFFAVRPEGSVSTLKIQRTERGDSAVYLCASSLSTSPVEQFFGPGTRLTVL.

Regarding this clone: This sample also contains other DNA sequences that code for the same CDR3. The chain carries TRBV4-1 and TRBJ2-5, with TRBD1 as a possible D gene (6 bases). Trimming removed 1 base at V and 5 bases at J, with 8 bases between. The germline gives CDR1 MGHRA, CDR2 YSYEKL. The CDR3 loop spans 13 amino acids. The CDR3 sequence: CASSQVRGETQYF. The CDR3, as DNA: TGCGCCAGCAGCCAAGTCAGGGGCGAGACCCAGTACTTC.

The rearrangement uses TRBV9 and TRBJ2-5; 8 nucleotides match TRBD2. This CDR3 contains 17 residues. CDR1 and CDR2 (germline): SGDLS, YYNGEE. J gave up 7 bases and V 0 bases, and 14 bases lay outside the gene matches. For the CDR3, the DNA is TGTGCCAGCAGCGTAGCTACTAGCGGCAAGGTGCGTGCGACCCAGTACTTC. Translation: CASSVATSGKVRATQYF.

The rearrangement joins TRBV12-1 to TRBJ1-4. TRBV12-1 is assigned pseudogene status. This CDR3 is 14 amino acids long. CDR3 loop: CASPSGGFGEKLFF. Here the CDR3 DNA reads TGTGCCAGCCCTTCGGGAGGGTTTGGTGAAAAACTGTTTTTT.

The V call is TRBV27, the J call TRBJ1-5, with unresolved D. The germline CDR1 and CDR2 sequences are MNHEY and SMNVEV (reference sequence). The CDR3 contains 14 residues. V dropped 2 bases and J dropped 7 bases, with 12 bases sitting between them. CDR3 bases: TGTGCCAGCAGTTTAAGAGCAGGAGGCCAGCCCCAGCATTTT. It is translated as CASSLRAGGQPQHF.

This clone has more than one count but fewer than ten. The J gene is TRBJ2-5, the V gene TRBV11-2, with D maybe TRBD1 (5 bases). The CDR3 consists of 16 residues. Germline V gene sequence: CDR1 SGHAT, CDR2 FQNNGV. With 0 bases removed from V and 2 bases from J, the gap between germline ends came to 13 bases. CDR3 protein: CASSLDRAGWQETQYF. The CDR3 DNA reads as TGTGCCAGCAGCTTAGATCGGGCAGGGTGGCAAGAGACCCAGTACTTC.

The rearrangement uses TRBV2 and TRBJ2-7; 7 positions agree with TRBD2. The V gene end was trimmed by 4 bases and the J gene end by 4 bases; junction bases not matched to a gene: 13. CDR1 is SNHLY, CDR2 FYNNEI, per germline. The CDR3 is 16 residues long. The CDR3 DNA reads TGTGCCAGCAGTGCCGACTCCGCGGGAGTGCTGTACGAGCAGTACTTC. Translated: CASSADSAGVLYEQYF. Full variable domain (missing parts from reference TRBV2 and TRBJ2-7): EPEVTQTPSHQVTQMGQEVILRCVPISNHLYFYWYRQILGQKVEFLVSFYNNEISEKSEIFDDQFSVERPDGSNFTLKIRSTKLEDSAMYFCASSADSAGVLYEQYFGPGTRLTVT.

This clone was recorded a few times. V is TRBV7-2 and J is TRBJ2-1, with 9 bases matching TRBD2. Per the germline V gene, CDR1 is SGHTA and CDR2 is FQGNSA. The length of the CDR3 is 15 residues. V trimming: 1 base; J trimming: 15 bases; junction bases outside the gene matches: 13. The DNA for the CDR3 is TGTGCCAGCAGCTTAGAATGGCGGGAGGGCCGATTTGCGTTCTTC. Amino acids: CASSLEWREGRFAFF.

This chain's CDR3 is CASSLQGITTEAFF. CDR3 nucleotide sequence: TGTGCCAGCAGCCTACAGGGTATTACCACTGAAGCTTTCTTT. V gene TRBV5-8 combines with J gene TRBJ1-1; possibly TRBD1 for D (6 bases). V was cut by 4 bases and J by 4 bases, with 14 bases left in between. This CDR3 region has 14 residues. Germline assignment: CDR1 SGHTS and CDR2 YDEGEE.

The chain joins TRBV6-1 to TRBJ1-2; D unresolved. This CDR3 has 14 amino acids. Germline assignment: CDR1 MNHNS and CDR2 SASEGT. The V end was cut by 2 bases, the J end by 3 bases, with 10 bases between. The CDR3 loop reads CASSESRDYYGYTF. In DNA, the CDR3 is TGTGCCAGCAGTGAAAGTCGTGACTACTATGGCTACACCTTC.

CDR3 sequence: CASSGPRQGITGELFF. The CDR3 coding sequence is TGTGCCAGCAGCGGACCTAGACAGGGAATCACCGGGGAGCTGTTTTTT. The chain recombines TRBV28 with TRBJ2-2; 7 nucleotides line up with TRBD1. J was trimmed by 4 bases and V by 6 bases; bases with no gene match: 11. The germline CDR1 and CDR2 sequences are MDHEN and SYDVKM. The CDR3 sequence is 16 residues long. Supplemented by reference TRBV28 and TRBJ2-2, the full variable domain reads DVKVTQSSRYLVKRTGEKVFLECVQDMDHENMFWYRQDPGLGLRLIYFSYDVKMKEKGDIPEGYSVSREKKERFSLILESASTNQTSMYLCASSGPRQGITGELFFGEGSRLTVL.

The DNA of the CDR3 is TGTGCCAGCTCACCAGGAGGGGGCTCCCCTGAAGCTTTCTTT. Its translation: CASSPGGGSPEAFF. This chain connects TRBV18 to TRBJ1-1, with 7 nucleotides matching TRBD1. Germline CDR1 and CDR2: KGHSH and LQKENI. The CDR3 extends over 14 amino acids. J was trimmed by 6 bases and V by 2 bases; bases with no gene match: 6.

The chain recombines TRBV4-2 with TRBJ2-1, with TRBD2 matching 11 bases. J lost 5 bases, V lost 1 base, and 4 bases had no gene match. The CDR3 consists of 16 residues. The germline CDR1 and CDR2 sequences are LGHNA and YNFKEQ. The DNA for the CDR3 is TGTGCCAGCAGCCAAGTGCTAGCGGGGGGTAACAATGAGCAGTTCTTC. This gives the protein CASSQVLAGGNNEQFF.

The rearrangement joins TRBV13 to TRBJ1-1, with a tentative D call TRBD1 (6 bases). Trimming shortened V by 5 bases and J by 2 bases, and 12 bases separated the two germline ends. This CDR3 is built from 14 residues. Germline V gene sequence: CDR1 PRHDT, CDR2 FYEKMQ (reference sequence). CDR3 region: CASSPGQLNTEAFF. CDR3 DNA sequence: TGTGCCAGCAGCCCGGGACAATTAAACACTGAAGCTTTCTTT.

This CDR3 is CASSESDFSRSYGYTF. CDR3 DNA: TGTGCCAGCAGTGAATCGGACTTCTCTAGGTCCTATGGCTACACCTTC. V usage is TRBV25-1 and J usage is TRBJ1-2, with D uncertain. Germline CDR1 is MGHDK and CDR2 is SYGVNS. The ends were cut back, 1 base at V and 4 bases at J, with 16 bases in the middle. CDR3 length: 16 residues.